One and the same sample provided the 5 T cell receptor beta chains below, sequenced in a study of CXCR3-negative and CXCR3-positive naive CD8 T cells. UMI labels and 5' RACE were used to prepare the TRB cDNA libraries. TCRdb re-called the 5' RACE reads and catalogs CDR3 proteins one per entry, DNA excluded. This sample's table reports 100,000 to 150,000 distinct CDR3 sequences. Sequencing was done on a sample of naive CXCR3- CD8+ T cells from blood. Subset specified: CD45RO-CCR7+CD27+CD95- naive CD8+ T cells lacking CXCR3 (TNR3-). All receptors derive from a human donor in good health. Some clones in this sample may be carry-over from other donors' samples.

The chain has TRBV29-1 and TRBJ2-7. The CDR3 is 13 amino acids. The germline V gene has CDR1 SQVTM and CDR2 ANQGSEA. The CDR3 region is CSVAAELSYEQYF.

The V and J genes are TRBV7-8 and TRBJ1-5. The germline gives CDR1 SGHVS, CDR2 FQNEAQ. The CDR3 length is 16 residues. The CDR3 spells CASSLEADWRNQPQHF.

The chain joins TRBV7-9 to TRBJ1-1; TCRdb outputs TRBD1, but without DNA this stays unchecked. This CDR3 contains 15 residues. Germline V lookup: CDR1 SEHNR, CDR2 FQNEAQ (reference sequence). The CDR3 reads CASSLWTGGETEAFF.

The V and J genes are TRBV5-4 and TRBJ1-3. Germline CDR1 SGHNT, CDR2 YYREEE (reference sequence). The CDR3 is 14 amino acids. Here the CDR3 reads CASSLWGAGNTIYF.

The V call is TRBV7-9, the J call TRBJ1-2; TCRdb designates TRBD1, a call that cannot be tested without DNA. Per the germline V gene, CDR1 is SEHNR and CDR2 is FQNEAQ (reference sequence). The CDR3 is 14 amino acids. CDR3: CASSLTGPLYGYTF.